This T cell receptor beta chain emerged from a study of cytomegalovirus exposure and HLA in healthy donors. Regarding the study as a whole: With later analysis, a missense DCLRE1C variant became linked to TCR beta V- and J-gene trimming. A highly shared variant cluster was judged a likely technical artifact.

A note on this clone: Its antigen is still unknown.

This cohort consisted of healthy bone marrow donors. In the PCR, 60 Vbeta and 13 Jbeta primers were used. As originally analysed: Roughly 11 million shared chains were among approximately 87 million unique TCR beta chains counted in a later analysis. Produced via immunoSEQ multiplex PCR; TCRdb's table is partial and in-frame only. That table furnishes V, J and clone size, whereas the DNA furnished D and trimming. This repertoire shows about 150,000 clones, over 60% found once; its top ten account for approximately 2%. The CDR3 is 16 amino acids. The J segment lost 1 base and the V segment lost 0 bases, leaving 2 bases of the junction unmatched. The V gene's germline CDR1 is LGHNA and CDR2 YNFKEQ.

V gene TRBV4-2 combines with J gene TRBJ2-1; 8 nucleotides agree with TRBD2. Sequenced sample: PBMCs. The TCR was taken from a man aged 35 to 55 in good health and CMV-seronegative. CDR3 DNA sequence: TGTGCCAGCAGCCAAGAACAGCGGGGGTCCTACAATGAGCAGTTCTTC. The encoded protein is CASSQEQRGSYNEQFF.